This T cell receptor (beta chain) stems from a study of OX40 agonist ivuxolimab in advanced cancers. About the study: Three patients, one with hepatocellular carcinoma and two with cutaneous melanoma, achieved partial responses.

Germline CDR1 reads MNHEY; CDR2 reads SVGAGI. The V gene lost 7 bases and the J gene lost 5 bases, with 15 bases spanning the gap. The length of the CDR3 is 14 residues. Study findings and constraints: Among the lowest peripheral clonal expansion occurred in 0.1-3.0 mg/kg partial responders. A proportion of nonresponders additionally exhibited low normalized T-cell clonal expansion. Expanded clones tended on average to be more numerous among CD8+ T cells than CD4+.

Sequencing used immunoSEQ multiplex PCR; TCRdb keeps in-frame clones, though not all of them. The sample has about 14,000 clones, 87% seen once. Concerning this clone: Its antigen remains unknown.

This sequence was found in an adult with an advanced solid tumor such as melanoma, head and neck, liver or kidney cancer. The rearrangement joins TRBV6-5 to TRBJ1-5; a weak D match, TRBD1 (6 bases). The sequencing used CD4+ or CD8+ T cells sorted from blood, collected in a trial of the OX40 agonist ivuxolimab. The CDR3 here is CASKPGHRYQPQHF. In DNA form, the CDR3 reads TGTGCCAGCAAGCCGGGACACAGATATCAGCCCCAGCATTTT.